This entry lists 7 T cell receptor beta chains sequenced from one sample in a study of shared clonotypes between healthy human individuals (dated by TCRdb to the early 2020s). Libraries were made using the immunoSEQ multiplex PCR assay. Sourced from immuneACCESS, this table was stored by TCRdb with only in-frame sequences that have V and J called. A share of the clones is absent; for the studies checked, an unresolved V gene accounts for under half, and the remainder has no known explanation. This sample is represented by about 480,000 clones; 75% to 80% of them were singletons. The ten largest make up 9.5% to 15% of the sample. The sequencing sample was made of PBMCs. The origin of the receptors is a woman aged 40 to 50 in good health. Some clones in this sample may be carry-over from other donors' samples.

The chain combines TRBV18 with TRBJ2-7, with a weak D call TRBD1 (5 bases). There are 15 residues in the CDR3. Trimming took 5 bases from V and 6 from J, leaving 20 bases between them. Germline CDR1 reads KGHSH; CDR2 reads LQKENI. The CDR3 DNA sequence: TGTGCCAGCTCAGCGATCCAGGGAATCGGTGGCGAGCAGTACTTC. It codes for CASSAIQGIGGEQYF. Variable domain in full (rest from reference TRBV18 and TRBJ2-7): NAGVMQNPRHLVRRRGQEARLRCSPMKGHSHVYWYRQLPEEGLKFMVYLQKENIIDESGMPKERFSAEFPKEGPSILRIQQVVRGDSAAYFCASSAIQGIGGEQYFGPGTRLTVT.

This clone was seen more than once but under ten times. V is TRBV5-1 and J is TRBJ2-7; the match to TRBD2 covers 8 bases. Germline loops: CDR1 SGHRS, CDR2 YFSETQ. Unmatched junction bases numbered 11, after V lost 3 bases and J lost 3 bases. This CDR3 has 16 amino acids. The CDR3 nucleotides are TGCGCCAGCAGCTCGTCCACCGGGACTAGGGTCTACGAGCAGTACTTC. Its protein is CASSSSTGTRVYEQYF. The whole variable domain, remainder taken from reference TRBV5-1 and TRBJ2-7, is KAGVTQTPRYLIKTRGQQVTLSCSPISGHRSVSWYQQTPGQGLQFLFEYFSETQRNKGNFPGRFSGRQFSNSRSEMNVSTLELGDSALYLCASSSSTGTRVYEQYFGPGTRLTVT.

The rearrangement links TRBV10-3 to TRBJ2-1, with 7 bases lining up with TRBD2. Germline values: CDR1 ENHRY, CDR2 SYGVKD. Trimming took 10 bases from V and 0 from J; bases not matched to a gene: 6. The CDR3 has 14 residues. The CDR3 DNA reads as TGTGCCAGCACCGGGACTACCTCCTACAATGAGCAGTTCTTC. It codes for CASTGTTSYNEQFF.

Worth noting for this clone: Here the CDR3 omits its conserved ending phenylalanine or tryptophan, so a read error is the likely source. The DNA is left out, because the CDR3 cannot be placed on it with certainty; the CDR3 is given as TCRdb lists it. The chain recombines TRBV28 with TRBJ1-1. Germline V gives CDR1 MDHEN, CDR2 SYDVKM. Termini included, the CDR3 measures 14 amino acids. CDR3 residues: CASSASINRAEIYS.

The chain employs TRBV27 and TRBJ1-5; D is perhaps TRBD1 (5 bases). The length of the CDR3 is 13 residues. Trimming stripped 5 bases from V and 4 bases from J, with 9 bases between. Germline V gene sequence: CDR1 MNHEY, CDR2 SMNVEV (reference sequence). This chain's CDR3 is CASSPDRNQPQHF. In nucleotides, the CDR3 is TGTGCCAGCAGTCCCGACAGAAATCAGCCCCAGCATTTT.

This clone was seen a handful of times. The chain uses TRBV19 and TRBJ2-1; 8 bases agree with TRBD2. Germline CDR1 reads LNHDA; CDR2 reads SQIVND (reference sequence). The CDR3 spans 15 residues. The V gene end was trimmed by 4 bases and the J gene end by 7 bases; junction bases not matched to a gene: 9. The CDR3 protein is CASSTSRGGLNEQFF. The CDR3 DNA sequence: TGTGCCAGTAGTACCTCCCGCGGGGGGCTGAATGAGCAGTTCTTC.

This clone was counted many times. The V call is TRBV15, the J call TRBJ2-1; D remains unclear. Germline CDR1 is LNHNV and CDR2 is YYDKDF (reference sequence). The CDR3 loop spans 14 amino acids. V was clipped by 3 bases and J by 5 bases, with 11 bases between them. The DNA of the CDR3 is TGTGCCACCAGCAGGGACCCAACACACAATGAGCAGTTCTTC. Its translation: CATSRDPTHNEQFF.